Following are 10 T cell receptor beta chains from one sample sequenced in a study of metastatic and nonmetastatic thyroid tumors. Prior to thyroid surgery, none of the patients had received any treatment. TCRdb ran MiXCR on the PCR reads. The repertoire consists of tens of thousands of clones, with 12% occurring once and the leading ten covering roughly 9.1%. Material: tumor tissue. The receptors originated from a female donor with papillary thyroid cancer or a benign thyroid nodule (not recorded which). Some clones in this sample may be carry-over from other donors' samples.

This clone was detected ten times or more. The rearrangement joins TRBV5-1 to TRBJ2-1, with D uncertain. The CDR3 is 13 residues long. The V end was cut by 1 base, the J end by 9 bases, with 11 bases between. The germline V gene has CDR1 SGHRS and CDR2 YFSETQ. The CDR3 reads CASSLTLVGEQFF. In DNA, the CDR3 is TGCGCCAGCAGCTTGACCCTAGTGGGTGAGCAGTTCTTC.

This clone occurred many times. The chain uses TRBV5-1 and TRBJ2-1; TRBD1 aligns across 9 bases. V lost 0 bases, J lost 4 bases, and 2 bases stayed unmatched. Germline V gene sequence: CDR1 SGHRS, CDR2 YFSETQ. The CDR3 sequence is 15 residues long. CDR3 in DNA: TGCGCCAGCAGCTTGGCGGGACAGGGTTACAATGAGCAGTTCTTC. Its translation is CASSLAGQGYNEQFF.

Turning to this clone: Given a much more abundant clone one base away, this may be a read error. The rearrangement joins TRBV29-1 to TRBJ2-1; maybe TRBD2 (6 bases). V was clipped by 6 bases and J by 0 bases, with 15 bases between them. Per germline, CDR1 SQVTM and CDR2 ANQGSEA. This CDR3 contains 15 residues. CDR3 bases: TGCAGCGTGCTAACTAGCTGGAGCTCCTACAATGAGCAGTTCTTC. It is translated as CSVLTSWSSYNEQFF.

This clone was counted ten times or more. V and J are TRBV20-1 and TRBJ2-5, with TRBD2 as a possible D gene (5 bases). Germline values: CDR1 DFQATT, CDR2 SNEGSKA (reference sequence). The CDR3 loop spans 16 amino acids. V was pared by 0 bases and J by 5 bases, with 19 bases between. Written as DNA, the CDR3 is TGCAGTGCTAGAGATGGAGCGGCCCTTTCCCGGGAGACCCAGTACTTC. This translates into CSARDGAALSRETQYF.

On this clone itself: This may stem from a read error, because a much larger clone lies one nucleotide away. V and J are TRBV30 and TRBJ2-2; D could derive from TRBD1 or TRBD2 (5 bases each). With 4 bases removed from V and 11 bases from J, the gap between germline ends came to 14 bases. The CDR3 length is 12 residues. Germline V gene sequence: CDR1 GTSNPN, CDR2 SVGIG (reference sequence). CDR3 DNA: TGTGCCTGGATGGGGGATTGGGATGAGCTGTTTTTT. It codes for CAWMGDWDELFF.

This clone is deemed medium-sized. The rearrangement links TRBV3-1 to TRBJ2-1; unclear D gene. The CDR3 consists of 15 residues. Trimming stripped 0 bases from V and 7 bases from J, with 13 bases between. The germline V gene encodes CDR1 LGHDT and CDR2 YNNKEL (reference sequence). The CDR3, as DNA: TGTGCCAGCAGCCAAGACCCTTCGGGTTTTAATGAGCAGTTCTTC. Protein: CASSQDPSGFNEQFF.

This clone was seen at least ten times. CDR3 loop: CASSQDLAQPQHF. CDR3 nucleotides: TGTGCCAGCAGCCAAGATCTGGCCCAGCCCCAGCATTTT. The genes are TRBV3-1 and TRBJ1-5; no reliable D call. V lost 0 bases, J lost 7 bases, and 7 bases lay in between. The CDR3 has 13 amino acids. Germline V lookup: CDR1 LGHDT, CDR2 YNNKEL (reference sequence).

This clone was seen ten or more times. CDR3 region: CSVEDLVKGGDGYRTEAFF. The CDR3 DNA reads as TGCAGCGTTGAAGATCTCGTGAAGGGAGGAGATGGATATCGTACTGAAGCTTTCTTT. This chain uses TRBV29-1 with TRBJ1-1; D is uncertain. The CDR3 totals 19 residues. Trimming cost V 0 bases and J 5 bases, with 28 bases left between them. Germline CDR1 reads SQVTM; CDR2 reads ANQGSEA.

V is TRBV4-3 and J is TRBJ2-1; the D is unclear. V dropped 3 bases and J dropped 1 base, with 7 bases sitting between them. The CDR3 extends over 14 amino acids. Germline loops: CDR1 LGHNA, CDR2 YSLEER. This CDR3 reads CASSQSRSYNEQFF. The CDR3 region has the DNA TGCGCCAGCAGCCAGTCTAGATCCTACAATGAGCAGTTCTTC.

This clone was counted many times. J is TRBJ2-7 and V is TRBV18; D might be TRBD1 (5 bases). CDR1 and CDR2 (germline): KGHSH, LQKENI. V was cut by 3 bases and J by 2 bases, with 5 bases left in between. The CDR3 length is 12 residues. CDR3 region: CASSPTAYEQYF. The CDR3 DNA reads TGTGCCAGCTCACCGACAGCCTACGAGCAGTACTTC.